This T cell receptor (beta chain) was recovered during a study of blood T cell repertoires in COVID-19. This CDR3 has 13 residues. Trimming stripped 2 bases from V and 5 bases from J, with 7 bases between. From germline, CDR1 is SGHRS and CDR2 YFSETQ. This clone was seen only a few times. Authors' analysis steps: Amplification of reference gene primers was used by the study to estimate nucleated cell counts. Sequencing used immunoSEQ multiplex PCR; TCRdb keeps in-frame clones, though not all of them. That table gives V, J and clone size, and the DNA gave D and trimming. The sample gives 40,000 to 55,000 clones, roughly three quarters of which show up once; roughly 19% is in the top ten.

Sample: peripheral blood. The gene calls are TRBV5-1 and TRBJ2-2, with D uncertain. The sequence came from a man between 65 and 85 years old with acute or convalescent COVID-19. As DNA, the CDR3 is TGCGCCAGCAGCTTCGACTCTACCGGGGAGCTGTTTTTT. As protein: CASSFDSTGELFF.